This T cell receptor beta chain was captured in a study of blood T cell repertoires in COVID-19. Per germline, CDR1 SEHNR and CDR2 FQNEAQ (reference sequence). The V segment lost 7 bases and the J segment 6 bases; nucleotides outside the gene matches: 14. The CDR3 is 15 residues long. In the original analysis: Scientists estimated how many nucleated cells there were by amplifying reference gene primers. Data came from immunoSEQ multiplex PCR; TCRdb stores just in-frame clones and leaves some out. V, J and clone size derive from that table, while D and trimming were established from the DNA sequence. The table shows 300,000 to 400,000 clones, with around 87% occurring only once.

The source is a woman aged 45-65 years with COVID-19, enrolled during active disease. The chain uses TRBV7-9 and TRBJ1-2; 7 positions match TRBD1. Sequenced input: peripheral blood. The DNA for the CDR3 is TGTGCCAGCAATCCCCTCCCCCCTGACAGGGATGGCTACACCTTC. Residues: CASNPLPPDRDGYTF.